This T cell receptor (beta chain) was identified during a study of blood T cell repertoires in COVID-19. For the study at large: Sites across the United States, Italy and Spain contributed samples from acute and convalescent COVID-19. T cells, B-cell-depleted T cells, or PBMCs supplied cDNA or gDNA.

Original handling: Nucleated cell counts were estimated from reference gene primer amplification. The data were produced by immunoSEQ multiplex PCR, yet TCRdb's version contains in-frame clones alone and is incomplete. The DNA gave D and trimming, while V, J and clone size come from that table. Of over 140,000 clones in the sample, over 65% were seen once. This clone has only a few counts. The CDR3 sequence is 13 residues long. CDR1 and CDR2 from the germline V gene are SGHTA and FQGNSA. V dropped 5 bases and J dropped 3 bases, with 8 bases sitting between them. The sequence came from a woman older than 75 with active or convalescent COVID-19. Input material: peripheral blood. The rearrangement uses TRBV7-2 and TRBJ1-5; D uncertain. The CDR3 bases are TGTGCCAGCAGCAGACTATTCAATCAGCCCCAGCATTTT. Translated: CASSRLFNQPQHF. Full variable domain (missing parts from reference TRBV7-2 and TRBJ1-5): GAGVSQSPSNKVTEKGKDVELRCDPISGHTALYWYRQSLGQGLEFLIYFQGNSAPDKSGLPSDRFSAERTGGSVSTLTIQRTQQEDSAVYLCASSRLFNQPQHFGDGTRLSIL.